This TCR beta chain derives from a study of shared clonotypes between healthy human individuals. Study results and caveats: The diversity represented, both genetic and in exposure history, was limited by few donors. The sharing of 4% to 5.5% of naive CD4 clonotypes was seen across a few donors.

Every immunoSEQ plate was one replicate of a subset's evenly spread DNA. Using immunoSEQ multiplex PCR, the repertoire was profiled, and TCRdb retains in-frame clones only, with some absent. The sample gives around 1,100,000 clones, roughly 80% of which show up once; 0.89% is in the top ten. Investigators divided CD4+ cells into CD45RA+ naive and CD45RA-negative memory subsets. The CDR3 covers 15 residues. Per the germline V gene, CDR1 is MDHEN and CDR2 is SYDVKM. The ends lost 3 bases at V and 4 bases at J; junction bases unmatched: 7. On this clone itself: Its antigen is unidentified.

The origin of this receptor is a young man in good health. Some clones in this sample may be carry-over from other donors' samples. This chain links TRBV28 with TRBJ1-2, with 8 bases matching TRBD1. Sequencing input: memory CD4+ T cells from PBMCs. Documented subset: CD45RA-negative fraction. This CDR3 is CASSFGDRNFYGYTF. In nucleotides, the CDR3 is TGTGCCAGCAGTTTTGGGGACAGGAATTTCTATGGCTACACCTTC.